What follows describes a single TCR beta chain. The antigen remains undetermined. The read ends 3 residues before the CDR3 terminus; that terminus is restored from the germline J gene. The data were produced by immunoSEQ multiplex PCR, yet TCRdb's version contains in-frame clones alone and is incomplete. The sample holds tens of thousands of clones. Germline CDR1 reads WSHSY; CDR2 reads SAAADI. This CDR3 has 13 residues. V lost 6 bases and J lost 3; bases outside the gene matches: 4. The data derive from a study of T cells in women clearing cervical HPV infection. Study in general: Case blood was drawn when the lesion was first found; control blood after infection became undetectable.

Each participant carried one incident cervical HPV16 infection only. Study-level points and caveats: CIN3+ cases had significantly higher TCR richness than controls; evenness did not differ. TRBV6-7 relative abundance averaged 0.11% in cases and roughly 0.17% in controls.

The clonotype comes from a woman between 18 and 69 years old with a cervical HPV16 infection that either progressed to CIN3+ or cleared (not recorded which). Sequencing was performed on blood buffy coat. The chain joins TRBV10-2 to TRBJ2-7, with TRBD1 matching 8 bases. CDR3: CASRHRGSYEQYF. The DNA read from the CDR3 is TGCGCCAGCAGACACAGGGGGAGCTACGAG.